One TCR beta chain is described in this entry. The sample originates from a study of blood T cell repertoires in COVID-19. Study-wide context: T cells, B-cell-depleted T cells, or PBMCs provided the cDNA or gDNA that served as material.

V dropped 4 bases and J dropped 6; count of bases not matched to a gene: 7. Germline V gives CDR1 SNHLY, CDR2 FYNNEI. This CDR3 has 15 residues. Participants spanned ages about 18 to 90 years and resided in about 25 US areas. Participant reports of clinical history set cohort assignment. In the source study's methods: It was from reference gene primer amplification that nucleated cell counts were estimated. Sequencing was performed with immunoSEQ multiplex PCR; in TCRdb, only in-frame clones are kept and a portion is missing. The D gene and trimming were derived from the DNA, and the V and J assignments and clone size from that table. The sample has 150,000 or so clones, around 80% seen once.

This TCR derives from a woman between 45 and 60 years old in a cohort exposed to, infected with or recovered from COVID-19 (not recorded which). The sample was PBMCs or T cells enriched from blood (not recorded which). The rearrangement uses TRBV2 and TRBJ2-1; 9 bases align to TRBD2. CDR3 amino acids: CASSGFSGGSNEQFF. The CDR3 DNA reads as TGTGCCAGCAGTGGTTTTAGCGGGGGTAGCAATGAGCAGTTCTTC. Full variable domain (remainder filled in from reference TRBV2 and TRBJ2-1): EPEVTQTPSHQVTQMGQEVILRCVPISNHLYFYWYRQILGQKVEFLVSFYNNEISEKSEIFDDQFSVERPDGSNFTLKIRSTKLEDSAMYFCASSGFSGGSNEQFFGPGTRLTVL.